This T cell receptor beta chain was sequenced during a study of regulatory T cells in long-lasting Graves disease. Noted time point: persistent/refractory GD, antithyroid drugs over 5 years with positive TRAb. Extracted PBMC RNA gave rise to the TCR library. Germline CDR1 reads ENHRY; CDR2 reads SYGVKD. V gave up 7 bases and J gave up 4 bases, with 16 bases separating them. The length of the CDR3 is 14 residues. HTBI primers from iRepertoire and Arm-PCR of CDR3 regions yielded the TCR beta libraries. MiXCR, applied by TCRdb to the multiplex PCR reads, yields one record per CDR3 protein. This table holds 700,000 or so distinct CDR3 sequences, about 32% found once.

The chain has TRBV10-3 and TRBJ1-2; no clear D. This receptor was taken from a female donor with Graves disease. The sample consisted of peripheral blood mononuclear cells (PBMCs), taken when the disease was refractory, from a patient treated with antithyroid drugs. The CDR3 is CAITGGGGSYGYTF. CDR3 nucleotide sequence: TGTGCCATCACTGGAGGTGGTGGAAGCTATGGCTACACCTTC.